This T cell receptor (beta chain) stems from a study of somatic mutations in cytotoxic T cells in rheumatoid arthritis (dated by TCRdb to 2016 to 2017). Concerning the study at large: Peripheral blood (around 28 ml EDTA) was collected from patients immediately after diagnosis and before any treatment began. Whether expanded CD8+ T-cell clones in untreated, newly diagnosed rheumatoid arthritis carry somatic mutations was the study question, and clonality was characterized with TCRB deep sequencing. For 65 to 80 rheumatoid arthritis patients and 20 healthy controls, TCRB deep sequencing was carried out. Median age was essentially the same in the patient group and the control group. Some T-cell populations stained with V beta antibodies were sorted by flow on a FACSAria II or Sony SH800 to nearly 100% purity, with sorted V beta1+ cells additionally subjected to TCRB sequencing.

Comment on this clone: This receptor's antigen is unknown. Qualities for individual bases were not recorded, and no much larger clone is one base off.

Flow cytometry confirmed the purity of CD4+ and CD8+ cells that had been isolated by positive magnetic bead selection on an AutoMACS. Peripheral blood mononuclear cells were isolated by Ficoll-Paque PLUS density gradient separation. DNA from CD4-enriched, CD8-enriched or PBMC samples was extracted using Nucleospin Tissue or Tissue XS kits and then quantified on a Qubit 2.0 fluorometer. Study-level results and caveats: The largest CD8+ clone made up more than 20% of CD8+ cells in 8 of 65 patients, and blood and synovial fluid shared several identical CD8+ TCRB sequences. It was unknown which antigens the expanded CD8+ clones targeted, and their absence from virus-specific databases did not exclude viral specificity. CD8+ clonality increased with age in patients (Spearman r ≈ 0.5) but not in healthy controls. CD8+ T-cell clonality did not differ significantly between rheumatoid arthritis patients and age-matched healthy controls. The slight underrepresentation of TRBV07 in patients was not corrected for multiple comparisons.

Germline trimming: 6 bases from V, 1 base from J; junction bases outside gene matches: 2. From its cysteine to its phenylalanine, the CDR3 spans 13 amino acids. Only CDR3 DNA is held: 39 bases, read in frame from base 1. CDR1 and CDR2 were assigned from the germline V gene as SGHVS and FQNEAQ. The immunoSEQ assay was applied to genomic DNA for TCRB CDR3 sequencing. On the authors' methods: Patient CD8+ clones larger than 1% were compared against published virus-specific TCRB sequences, and only a few matched. The analyses included only productive TCRB rearrangements. Clonality was calculated as a Shannon entropy-based productive clonality index, and a clone was defined by a unique TCRB CDR3 sequence. The template counts of each clone relative to the total templates per sample were used to calculate repertoire overlap between two samples. V-gene usage from TCRB sequencing and V-gene usage measured by flow cytometry were correlated (Spearman r of around 0.6). Here the immuneACCESS table is served through TCRdb, limited to in-frame sequences with V and J called. Missing clones are a known gap in these copies; in checked studies unresolved V genes cover under half, and the rest lacks a known reason. From that table come the V and J calls and clone size; the DNA was used to work out D and trimming. For this sample there are about 14,000 clones; around nine tenths appear just once. The ten biggest clones cover roughly 18% of the sample.

The chain employs TRBV7-8 and TRBJ1-1, with 7 junctional bases fitting TRBD1. The sequence was collected from a man aged 65-85 years with rheumatoid arthritis. Sequences were obtained from CD4+ T cells sorted from blood. The DNA sequence is given as TGTGCCAGCAGACGGGACAGGAACACTGAAGCTTTCTTT. This is translated as CASRRDRNTEAFF.